What follows are 8 T cell receptor beta chains derived from one specimen sequenced in a study of blood T cell repertoires in COVID-19. Measured with immunoSEQ multiplex PCR; TCRdb has only the in-frame clones, and not every one. The table lists 200,000 to 250,000 clones, roughly 80% of them singletons, with around 3.5% in the top ten. Sequences were obtained from peripheral blood. These TCRs come from a woman aged 18-29 years with acute or convalescent COVID-19.

The gene calls are TRBV28 and TRBJ1-2; D is undetermined. The CDR3 length is 15 residues. V lost 5 bases to trimming and J lost 5 bases, with 18 bases between them. Germline V lookup: CDR1 MDHEN, CDR2 SYDVKM. The CDR3 here is CASSPSAGNGYGYTF. CDR3 nucleotide sequence: TGTGCCAGCAGTCCCTCAGCCGGGAATGGATATGGCTACACCTTC.

V usage is TRBV11-2 and J usage is TRBJ1-2; maybe TRBD1 (5 bases). V lost 5 bases and J lost 5, with 12 bases in between. Germline-derived CDR1 and CDR2 are SGHAT and FQNNGV. This CDR3 has 13 amino acids. The CDR3 sequence is CASSPQTEYGYTF. In DNA form, the CDR3 reads TGTGCCAGCAGCCCCCAGACAGAGTATGGCTACACCTTC.

The J gene is TRBJ2-3, the V gene TRBV3-1 (or the pseudogene TRBV3-2), with TRBD1 as a possible D gene (6 bases). CDR3 length: 15 amino acids. Per the germline V gene, CDR1 is LGHDT and CDR2 is YNNKEL (reference sequence). The V and J ends lost 7 bases and 2 bases respectively, with 16 bases between them. DNA for the CDR3: TGTGCCAGCAAAACAACAGGGTCAGACACAGATACGCAGTATTTT. Amino acid sequence: CASKTTGSDTDTQYF.

The CDR3 coding sequence is TGTGCCAGTAGTATGGTTCTAGCGGGATACGACGAGCAGTACTTC. Protein: CASSMVLAGYDEQYF. V usage is TRBV19 and J usage is TRBJ2-7; TRBD2 agrees at 9 bases. The CDR3 is 15 residues long. J gave up 5 bases and V 3 bases, and 8 bases lay outside the gene matches. Germline CDR1 reads LNHDA; CDR2 reads SQIVND (reference sequence).

Only one count was recorded for this clone. CDR3 nucleotide sequence: TGTGCCAGCAGCCCTCTACTAGCGGGACTGAAAGAGACCCAGTACTTC. Protein product: CASSPLLAGLKETQYF. The J gene is TRBJ2-5, the V gene TRBV14; 10 nucleotides agree with TRBD2. CDR1 is SGHDN, CDR2 FVKESK, per germline. Germline trimming cut 4 bases from V and 3 bases from J; bases unmatched to any gene: 8. The CDR3 totals 16 residues. Supplemented by reference TRBV14 and TRBJ2-5, the full variable domain reads EAGVTQFPSHSVIEKGQTVTLRCDPISGHDNLYWYRRVMGKEIKFLLHFVKESKQDESGMPNNRFLAERTGGTYSTLKVQPAELEDSGVYFCASSPLLAGLKETQYFGPGTRLLVL.

A single count supports this clone. Germline and junction disagree at one end, which may indicate a read error. The genes are TRBV7-3 and TRBJ1-1; D gene uncertain. The CDR3 runs to 15 residues. The V gene's germline CDR1 is SGHTA and CDR2 FQGTGA. CDR3 residues: CASSVTHDQNTEAFF. Here the CDR3 DNA reads TGTGCCAGCAGCGTAACACACGATCAGAACACTGAAGCTTTCTTT. Filled out from reference TRBV7-3 and TRBJ1-1, the complete variable domain reads GAGVSQTPSNKVTEKGKYVELRCDPISGHTALYWYRQSLGQGPEFLIYFQGTGAADDSGLPNDRFFAVRPEGSVSTLKIQRTERGDSAVYLCASSVTHDQNTEAFFGQGTRLTVV.

The chain has TRBV28 and TRBJ2-7; D is perhaps TRBD2 (6 bases). Trimming took off 4 bases at V and 4 bases at J, with 20 bases between the two ends. The CDR3 sequence is 16 residues long. Germline V gene lookup returns CDR1 MDHEN and CDR2 SYDVKM. The CDR3, as DNA: TGTGCCAGCAGTTCTCAACTAGCCACGGGGGTATACGAGCAGTACTTC. Protein sequence: CASSSQLATGVYEQYF.

The genes are TRBV5-1 and TRBJ2-3; D unclear. V shed 1 base and J shed 0 bases, with 9 bases lying between them. The CDR3 totals 15 residues. The germline V gene has CDR1 SGHRS and CDR2 YFSETQ. The CDR3 sequence is CASSLSLLSTDTQYF. The CDR3 DNA reads TGCGCCAGCAGCTTGTCTCTCCTAAGCACAGATACGCAGTATTTT.